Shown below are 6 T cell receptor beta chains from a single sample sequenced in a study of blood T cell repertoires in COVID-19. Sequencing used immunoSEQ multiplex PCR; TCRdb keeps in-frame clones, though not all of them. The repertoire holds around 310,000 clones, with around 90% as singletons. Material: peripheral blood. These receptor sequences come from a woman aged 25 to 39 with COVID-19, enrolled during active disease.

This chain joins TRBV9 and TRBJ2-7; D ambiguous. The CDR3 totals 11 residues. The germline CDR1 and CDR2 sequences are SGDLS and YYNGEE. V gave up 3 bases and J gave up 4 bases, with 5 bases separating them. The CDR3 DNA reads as TGTGCCAGCAGCGCCGGTTACGAGCAGTACTTC. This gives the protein CASSAGYEQYF.

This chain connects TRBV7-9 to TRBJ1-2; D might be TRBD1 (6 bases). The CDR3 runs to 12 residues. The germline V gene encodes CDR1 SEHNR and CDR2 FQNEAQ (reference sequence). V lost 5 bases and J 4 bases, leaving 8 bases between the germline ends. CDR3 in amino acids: CASSPDSYGYTF. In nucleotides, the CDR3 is TGTGCCAGCAGCCCGGACAGCTATGGCTACACCTTC.

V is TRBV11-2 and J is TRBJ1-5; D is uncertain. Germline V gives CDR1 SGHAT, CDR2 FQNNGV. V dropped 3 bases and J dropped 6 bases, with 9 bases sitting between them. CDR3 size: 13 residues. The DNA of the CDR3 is TGTGCCAGCAGCTTGGGGAGAAGTCAGCCCCAGCATTTT. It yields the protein CASSLGRSQPQHF.

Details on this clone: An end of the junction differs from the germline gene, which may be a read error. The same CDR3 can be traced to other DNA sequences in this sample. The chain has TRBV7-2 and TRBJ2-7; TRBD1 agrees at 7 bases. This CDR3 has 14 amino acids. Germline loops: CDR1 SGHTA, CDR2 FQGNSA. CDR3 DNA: TGCGCCAGCAGCTCAACCGGGACAGTCTACGAGCAGTACTTC. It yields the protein CASSSTGTVYEQYF.

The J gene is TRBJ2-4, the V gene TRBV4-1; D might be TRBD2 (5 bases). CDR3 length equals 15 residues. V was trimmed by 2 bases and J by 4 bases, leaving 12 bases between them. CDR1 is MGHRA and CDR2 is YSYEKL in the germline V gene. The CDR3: CASSQTGITKNIQYF. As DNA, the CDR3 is TGCGCCAGCAGCCAAACGGGGATCACAAAAAACATTCAGTACTTC.

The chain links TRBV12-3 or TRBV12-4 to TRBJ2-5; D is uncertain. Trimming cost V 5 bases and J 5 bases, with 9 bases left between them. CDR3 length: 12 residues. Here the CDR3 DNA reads TGTGCCAGCAGTACCCTCGGGGAGACCCAGTACTTC. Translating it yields CASSTLGETQYF.